This T cell receptor beta chain derives from a study of shared clonotypes between healthy human individuals. This clone was counted once. Its antigen remains unidentified. Naive CD8 populations comprised CD45RO-negative cells positively selected for CCR7, excluding terminally differentiated effector memory CD45RA+ cells. This CDR3 has 13 amino acids. V dropped 1 base and J dropped 4 bases, with 8 bases sitting between them. The germline CDR1 and CDR2 sequences are SNHLY and FYNNEI. Authors' methods: There were no quality scores in the junction-only immunoSEQ sequences, so filtering differed. Produced via immunoSEQ multiplex PCR; TCRdb's table is partial and in-frame only. V, J and clone size are taken as reported in that table, and D and trimming were inferred from the DNA itself. The data contain around 650,000 clones, roughly 96% of them singletons. General study results and limits: Owing to a small donor count, the genetic and exposure-history diversity represented was limited. Tissues were not sampled, only blood, and their repertoires likely differ. What naive subsets generally showed was a larger estimated richness than memory subsets showed.

The chain uses TRBV2 and TRBJ2-7; no firm D call. This receptor was identified in a woman aged 25 to 39 in good health. Sequencing was carried out using naive CD8+ T cells sorted from blood. The CDR3 DNA reads as TGTGCCAGCAGTGAAGGGTCAGTGTACGAGCAGTACTTC. It codes for CASSEGSVYEQYF.